This T cell receptor beta chain was profiled in a study of blood T cells in healthy people across ages. Only a few counts were recorded for this clonotype. What it binds is unknown. Primers used in a second PCR of about 7 to 11 cycles were a sample-barcoded 5' primer and a J-beta primer mix. MiXCR was run by TCRdb on the 5' RACE reads, yielding one entry per CDR3 protein. In the table there are about 680,000 distinct CDR3 sequences, around 49% of which are singletons. PBMCs numbering at least 6 million were isolated per sample. This CDR3 has 14 residues. The germline V gene has CDR1 SGHAT and CDR2 FQNNGV. V was clipped by 1 base and J by 6 bases; unmatched bases: 5. Study findings and constraints: Significant beta diversity loss was already apparent by age approximately 38, declining roughly linearly.

The TCR sequence derives from a woman aged 55-69 years in good health. Sequencing used blood. The gene calls are TRBV11-2 and TRBJ2-7, with 8 bases matching TRBD1. Written as DNA, the CDR3 is TGTGCCAGCAGCTTAGCCCAGGGGGCGGGCGAGCAGTACTTC. This translates into CASSLAQGAGEQYF.